This TCR beta chain was recorded in a study of blood T cell repertoires in COVID-19 (dated by TCRdb to 2019 to 2021). Turning to the overall study: Samples covering the acute and convalescent phases of COVID-19 were provided by collaborators in the United States, Italy and Spain. The prospective study material was composed of cDNA or gDNA derived from T cells, B-cell-depleted T cells, or PBMCs. Deeply sampled blood TCRbeta repertoires from subjects exposed to, actively infected with, or recovered from COVID-19 were included in the dataset. The repertoires were made available in a free public database intended to serve as a resource for research on the immune response to SARS-CoV-2. Samples were obtained from the ongoing ImmuneRACE study (first 160 participants) and from 1,254 subjects provided by 6 global collaborators. Sample metadata almost always included a de-identified subject ID, COVID-19 status, age in years and sex. Where available, HLA class I and class II types were obtained from metadata supplied by the sample provider rather than from assay-based typing. Summary of the overall study and its limitations: How much clinical and demographic metadata was included differed by source and by participant, and the metadata was provided uncurated.

TCRbeta CDR3 regions were amplified from genomic DNA using the immunoSEQ Assay, a bias-controlled multiplex PCR. The authors processed their data as follows. Nucleated cell counts per sample were estimated from amplification of reference gene primers within the assay. Sequence reads were collapsed and filtered to measure the absolute abundance of every unique TCRbeta CDR3 rearrangement. For each sample, productive Simpson clonality was calculated as the square root of Simpson's diversity index across productive rearrangements. TCRdb took this table from immuneACCESS and kept in-frame rearrangements with V and J called. Such tables lack part of the clones; where checked against another copy, unresolved V genes explain under half of the gap, and the rest is unexplained. The DNA gave D and trimming, while V, J and clone size come from that table. The sample table holds nearly 40,000 clones, of which roughly 75% were seen once. Jointly, the top ten make up more than 30% of the sample.

About this clone: Which antigen it targets is not known. No base-level quality is on record; no much larger clone is a single base apart.

Collaborating institutions collected whole blood in K2EDTA tubes following their own protocols. Collaborator samples were shipped for TCRbeta analysis as frozen whole blood, isolated PBMCs, or DNA extracted from either sample type. Trimming leaves V shorter by 2 bases and J shorter by 2 bases, with the junction holding 7 bases beyond the gene matches. CDR1 and CDR2 are drawn from the germline V gene (reference sequence): MNHEY, SMNVEV. The CDR3 sequence holds 18 residues, the cysteine and phenylalanine included. The kept DNA is CDR3 alone, 54 bases in frame from the first base. Source material: peripheral blood. This TCR came from a man older than 75 with active or convalescent COVID-19. The chain links TRBV27 with TRBJ2-1, with 12 junctional bases fitting TRBD2. The CDR3 is CASSLKGTSGPPYNEQFF. The sequenced DNA is TGTGCCAGCAGTTTAAAAGGGACTAGCGGGCCTCCCTACAATGAGCAGTTCTTC.